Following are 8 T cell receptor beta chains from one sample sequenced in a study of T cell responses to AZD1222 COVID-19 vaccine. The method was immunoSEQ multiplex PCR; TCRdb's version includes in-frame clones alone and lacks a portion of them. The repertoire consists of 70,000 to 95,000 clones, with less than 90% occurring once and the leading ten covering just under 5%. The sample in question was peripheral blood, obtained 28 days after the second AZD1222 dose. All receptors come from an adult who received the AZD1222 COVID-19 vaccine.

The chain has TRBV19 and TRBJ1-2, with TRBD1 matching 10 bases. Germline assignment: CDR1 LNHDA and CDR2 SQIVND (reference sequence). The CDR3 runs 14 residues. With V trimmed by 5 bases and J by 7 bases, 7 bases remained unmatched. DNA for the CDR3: TGTGCCAGTAGTCCCCGACAGGGGGCGGTTGGCTACACCTTC. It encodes CASSPRQGAVGYTF. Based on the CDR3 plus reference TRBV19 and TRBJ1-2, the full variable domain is DGGITQSPKYLFRKEGQNVTLSCEQNLNHDAMYWYRQDPGQGLRLIYYSQIVNDFQKGDIAEGYSVSREKKESFPLTVTSAQKNPTAFYLCASSPRQGAVGYTFGSGTRLTVV.

DNA for the CDR3: TGCGCCAGCAGCTGGGGGCCGGGCACAGATACGCAGTATTTT. Encoded protein: CASSWGPGTDTQYF. The genes are TRBV5-1 and TRBJ2-3, with TRBD1 as a possible D gene (6 bases). V lost 3 bases and J lost 1, with 9 bases in between. The germline V gene has CDR1 SGHRS and CDR2 YFSETQ. This CDR3 spans 14 amino acids.

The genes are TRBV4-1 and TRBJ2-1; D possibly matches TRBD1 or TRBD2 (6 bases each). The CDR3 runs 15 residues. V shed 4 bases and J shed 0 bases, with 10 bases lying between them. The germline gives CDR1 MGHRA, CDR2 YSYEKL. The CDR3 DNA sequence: TGCGCCAGCAGCCGGGGGGCCGGCTCCTACAATGAGCAGTTCTTC. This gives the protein CASSRGAGSYNEQFF.

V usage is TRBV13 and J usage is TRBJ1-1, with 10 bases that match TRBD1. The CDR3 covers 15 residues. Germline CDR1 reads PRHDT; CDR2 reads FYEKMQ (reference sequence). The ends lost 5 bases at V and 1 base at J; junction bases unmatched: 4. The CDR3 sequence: CASSTWTGGNTEAFF. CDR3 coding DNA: TGTGCCAGCAGCACCTGGACAGGGGGGAACACTGAAGCTTTCTTT.

This chain's CDR3 is CASSQGTGLETQYF. In DNA form, the CDR3 reads TGCGCCAGCAGCCAAGGGACAGGGTTGGAGACCCAGTACTTC. The chain links TRBV4-1 to TRBJ2-5; 8 bases map to TRBD1. Trimming at V came to 1 base and at J to 5 bases, leaving 3 bases not matched to a gene. The V gene's germline CDR1 is MGHRA and CDR2 YSYEKL. The CDR3 is 14 residues long.

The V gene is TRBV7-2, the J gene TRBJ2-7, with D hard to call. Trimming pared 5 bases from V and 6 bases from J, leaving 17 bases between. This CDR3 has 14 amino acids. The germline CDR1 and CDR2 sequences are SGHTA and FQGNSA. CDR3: CASSPGHGRPEQYF. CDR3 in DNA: TGTGCCAGCAGCCCCGGGCATGGGCGTCCCGAGCAGTACTTC.

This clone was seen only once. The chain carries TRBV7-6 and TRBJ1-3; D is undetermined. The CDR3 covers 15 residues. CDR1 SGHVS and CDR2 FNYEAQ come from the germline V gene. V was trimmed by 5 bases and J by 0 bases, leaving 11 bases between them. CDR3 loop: CASSRGWSSGNTIYF. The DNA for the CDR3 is TGTGCCAGCAGCCGAGGATGGAGCTCTGGAAACACCATATATTTT.

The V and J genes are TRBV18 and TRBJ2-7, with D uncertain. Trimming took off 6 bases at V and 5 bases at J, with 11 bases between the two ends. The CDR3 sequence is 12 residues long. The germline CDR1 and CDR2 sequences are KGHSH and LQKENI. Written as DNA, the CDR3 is TGTGCCAGCTCCCTGGGGTCCCACGAGCAGTACTTC. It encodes CASSLGSHEQYF.